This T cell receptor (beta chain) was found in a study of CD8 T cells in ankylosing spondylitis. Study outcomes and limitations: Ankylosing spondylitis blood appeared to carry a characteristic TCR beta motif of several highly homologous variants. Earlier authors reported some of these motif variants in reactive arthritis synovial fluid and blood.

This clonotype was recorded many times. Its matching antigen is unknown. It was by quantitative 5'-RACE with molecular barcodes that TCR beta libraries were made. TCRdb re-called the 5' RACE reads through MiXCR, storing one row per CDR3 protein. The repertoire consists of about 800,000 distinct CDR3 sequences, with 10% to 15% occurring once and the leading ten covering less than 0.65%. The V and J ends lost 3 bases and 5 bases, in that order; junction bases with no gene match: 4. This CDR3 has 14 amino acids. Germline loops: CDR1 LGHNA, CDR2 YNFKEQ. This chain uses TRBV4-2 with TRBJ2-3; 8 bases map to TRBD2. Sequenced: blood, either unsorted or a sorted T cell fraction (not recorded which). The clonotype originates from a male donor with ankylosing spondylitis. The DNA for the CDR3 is TGTGCCAGCAGCCACAGCGGGAGTGAAGATACGCAGTATTTT. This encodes CASSHSGSEDTQYF.